This T cell receptor (beta chain) emerged from a study of T cell changes during pregnancy in multiple sclerosis. Libraries were prepared by immunoSEQ multiplex PCR; TCRdb keeps only in-frame clonotypes and omits some of them. Of almost 20,000 clones listed, roughly nine tenths are singletons. Sequencing used CD8+ T cells from peripheral blood mononuclear cells, obtained in the second trimester of pregnancy. This sequence originates from a female donor in good health, enrolled as a control in a pregnancy study.

CDR3 bases: TGTGCCACCAGCAGAGATAGCGGGGGCTCCTACGAGCAGTACTTC. The encoded protein is CATSRDSGGSYEQYF. This sequence joins TRBV15 and TRBJ2-5, with 9 bases fitting TRBD2. The J call could be wrong; TRBJ2-7 is a better fit for the DNA end. Germline lookup yields CDR1 LNHNV and CDR2 YYDKDF (reference sequence). This CDR3 contains 15 residues.